Listed below are T cell receptor beta chains from one sample, sequenced in a study of response to subunit inactivated influenza vaccine. TCRdb called the RT-PCR reads again in MiXCR, with one record for every CDR3 protein. The profile covers over 750,000 distinct CDR3 sequences, with roughly 20% appearing a single time and roughly 10% taken by the ten largest. The sequences come from PBMCs from blood, collected around 5 days after vaccination. Every receptor here comes from a man aged 50 or older who received an inactivated influenza vaccine. CDR3s include the opening cysteine and the closing phenylalanine or tryptophan. D genes are given only for firm matches. Part of the rows lack a size; the others show once, few, many or a class for expanded clones.

v_call: TRBV7-9; clone_size: NA; j_call: TRBJ2-1; d_call: NA; cdr3_nt: TGTGCCAGCAGCTCCCCCTGGACTTTTAATGAGCAGTTCTTC; cdr3_aa: CASSSPWTFNEQFF
v_call: TRBV5-1; clone_size: NA; j_call: TRBJ2-4; d_call: TRBD1; cdr3_nt: TGCGCCAGCAGGCAGGACAGGGGGGACATTCAGTACTTC; cdr3_aa: CASRQDRGDIQYF
v_call: TRBV6-5; clone_size: NA; j_call: TRBJ2-3; d_call: NA; cdr3_nt: TGTGCCAGCAGTGGCCGGTTAGCAACGCAGTATTTT; cdr3_aa: CASSGRLATQYF
v_call: TRBV20-1; clone_size: NA; j_call: TRBJ2-7; d_call: TRBD1; cdr3_nt: TGCAGTGCTAGATCGGGACAGTCCTACGAGCAGTACTTC; cdr3_aa: CSARSGQSYEQYF
v_call: TRBV6-1; clone_size: NA; j_call: TRBJ2-7; d_call: TRBD1; cdr3_nt: TGTGCCAGCAGTATCGGACAGGGTAAATCCTACGAGCAGTACTTC; cdr3_aa: CASSIGQGKSYEQYF
v_call: TRBV6-1; clone_size: NA; j_call: TRBJ2-1; d_call: TRBD1; cdr3_nt: TGTGCCAGCAACGGGTGGGACAGGCCCCCCGAGCAGTTCTTC; cdr3_aa: CASNGWDRPPEQFF
v_call: TRBV12-3/TRBV12-4; clone_size: NA; j_call: TRBJ2-1; d_call: TRBD2; cdr3_nt: TGTGCCAGCAGTTTAGTCGGGGGGATTAAGAATGAGCAGTTCTTC; cdr3_aa: CASSLVGGIKNEQFF
v_call: TRBV12-3/TRBV12-4; clone_size: NA; j_call: TRBJ1-2; d_call: TRBD1; cdr3_nt: TGTGCCAGCATGGGAGGTTCTGGGACAGGGACCTATGGCTACACCTTC; cdr3_aa: CASMGGSGTGTYGYTF
v_call: TRBV20-1; clone_size: few; j_call: TRBJ1-2; d_call: NA; cdr3_nt: TGCAGTGCTAGAACCCCGGCGGCAGGGTTTTATGGCTACACCTTC; cdr3_aa: CSARTPAAGFYGYTF
v_call: TRBV6-2/TRBV6-3; clone_size: many; j_call: TRBJ2-7; d_call: NA; cdr3_nt: TGTGCCAGCAGCCACTCCTACGAGCAGTACTTC; cdr3_aa: CASSHSYEQYF
v_call: TRBV12-3/TRBV12-4; clone_size: many; j_call: TRBJ1-1; d_call: NA; cdr3_nt: TGTGCCAGCAGTTTAAGGGTGAACACTGAAGCTTTCTTT; cdr3_aa: CASSLRVNTEAFF
v_call: TRBV11-2; clone_size: NA; j_call: TRBJ2-2; d_call: NA; cdr3_nt: TGTGCCAGCAGCTTAGGCAGGGGCGGTACGAAATCGAACACCGGGGAGCTGTTTTTT; cdr3_aa: CASSLGRGGTKSNTGELFF
v_call: TRBV3-1; clone_size: NA; j_call: TRBJ2-7; d_call: TRBD1; cdr3_nt: TGTGCCAGCAGCCGACAGGGGGGAATCGGCGAGCAGTACTTC; cdr3_aa: CASSRQGGIGEQYF
v_call: TRBV20-1; clone_size: NA; j_call: TRBJ2-3; d_call: NA; cdr3_nt: TGCAGTGCTAGTCCCCGCCTAGCCCTGCCCACAGATACGCAGTATTTT; cdr3_aa: CSASPRLALPTDTQYF
v_call: TRBV7-2; clone_size: NA; j_call: TRBJ1-2; d_call: TRBD1; cdr3_nt: TGTGCCAGCAGCTTGTGGCAGGGGGCGCTAGGCTATGGCTACACCTTC; cdr3_aa: CASSLWQGALGYGYTF
v_call: TRBV12-3/TRBV12-4; clone_size: NA; j_call: TRBJ1-6; d_call: NA; cdr3_nt: TGTGCCAGCAGTTTCAGGTCTGAAAATTCACCCCTCCACTTT; cdr3_aa: CASSFRSENSPLHF
v_call: TRBV7-2; clone_size: few; j_call: TRBJ1-2; d_call: TRBD1; cdr3_nt: TGTGCCAGCAGCCTTCGAACAGGGGGCAGTAGTGGCTACACCTTC; cdr3_aa: CASSLRTGGSSGYTF
v_call: TRBV6-2/TRBV6-3; clone_size: NA; j_call: TRBJ2-7; d_call: TRBD2; cdr3_nt: TGTGCCAGCAGGCGGACTAGCGGGGGAGCATCCTACGAGCAGTACTTC; cdr3_aa: CASRRTSGGASYEQYF
v_call: TRBV6-5; clone_size: few; j_call: TRBJ1-5; d_call: NA; cdr3_nt: TGTGCCAGCAGTTACTCGAGCACCCTCGGGCCCCAGCATTTT; cdr3_aa: CASSYSSTLGPQHF
v_call: TRBV4-3; clone_size: NA; j_call: TRBJ1-1; d_call: TRBD1; cdr3_nt: TGCGCCAGCAGCCAAGGACTGACAGGGCGTACCACTGAAGCTTTCTTT; cdr3_aa: CASSQGLTGRTTEAFF
v_call: TRBV10-3; clone_size: NA; j_call: TRBJ2-2; d_call: TRBD1; cdr3_nt: TGTGCCATCAGTGGAACAGGGGGCACCGGGGAGCTGTTTTTT; cdr3_aa: CAISGTGGTGELFF
v_call: TRBV29-1; clone_size: few; j_call: TRBJ2-7; d_call: TRBD1; cdr3_nt: TGCAGCGTGGCTCGGGACAGGGGGCCCTACGAGCAGTACTTC; cdr3_aa: CSVARDRGPYEQYF
v_call: TRBV5-1; clone_size: NA; j_call: TRBJ1-1; d_call: TRBD1; cdr3_nt: TGCGCCAGCAGCTTGGAGCTGACAGGGGTGGGGAACACTGAAGCTTTCTTT; cdr3_aa: CASSLELTGVGNTEAFF
v_call: TRBV4-2; clone_size: many; j_call: TRBJ2-4; d_call: TRBD2; cdr3_nt: TGTGCCAGCAGCCAAGATATGGGACTAGCGCCTAAAAACATTCAGTACTTC; cdr3_aa: CASSQDMGLAPKNIQYF
v_call: TRBV5-1; clone_size: few; j_call: TRBJ1-4; d_call: NA; cdr3_nt: TGCGCCAGCAGCATGACGGTCGCAACTAATGAAAAACTGTTTTTT; cdr3_aa: CASSMTVATNEKLFF
v_call: TRBV7-2; clone_size: NA; j_call: TRBJ1-4; d_call: NA; cdr3_nt: TGTGCCAGCAGCCCGAGCACGATCCTCCCCGGGGGACTGTTTTTT; cdr3_aa: CASSPSTILPGGLFF
v_call: TRBV5-1; clone_size: few; j_call: TRBJ2-5; d_call: NA; cdr3_nt: TGCGCCAGCAGCCCCCGGGACGGTCAAGAGACCCAGTACTTC; cdr3_aa: CASSPRDGQETQYF
v_call: TRBV20-1; clone_size: few; j_call: TRBJ1-5; d_call: TRBD1; cdr3_nt: TGCAGTGTTAACCGCGGACAGGGCAATCAGCCCCAGCATTTT; cdr3_aa: CSVNRGQGNQPQHF
v_call: TRBV13; clone_size: NA; j_call: TRBJ2-5; d_call: TRBD1; cdr3_nt: TGTGCCAGCAGCTTAGCCCGGACAGGGGGCCTCGAGACCCAGTACTTC; cdr3_aa: CASSLARTGGLETQYF
v_call: TRBV4-2; clone_size: NA; j_call: TRBJ2-7; d_call: TRBD1; cdr3_nt: TGTGCCAGCAGCCAAGATAGGACAGGCCTCGACGAGCAGTACTTC; cdr3_aa: CASSQDRTGLDEQYF
v_call: TRBV4-1; clone_size: few; j_call: TRBJ1-2; d_call: TRBD1; cdr3_nt: TGCGCCAGCAGCCAAGGACACGCCAGGGGGGCCAACTATGGCTACACCTTC; cdr3_aa: CASSQGHARGANYGYTF
v_call: TRBV6-2/TRBV6-3; clone_size: few; j_call: TRBJ1-5; d_call: NA; cdr3_nt: TGTGCCAGCAGGGCCGCAGTTGAGTTGGGCAATCAGCCCCAGCATTTT; cdr3_aa: CASRAAVELGNQPQHF
v_call: TRBV5-1; clone_size: few; j_call: TRBJ1-4; d_call: NA; cdr3_nt: TGCGCCAGCAGCGGAGGCAGGGAGAGAGAAAAACTGTTTTTT; cdr3_aa: CASSGGREREKLFF
v_call: TRBV6-4; clone_size: few; j_call: TRBJ1-1; d_call: NA; cdr3_nt: TGTGCCAGCAGTGACGATTGGAACACTGAAGCTTTCTTT; cdr3_aa: CASSDDWNTEAFF
v_call: TRBV7-9; clone_size: many; j_call: TRBJ2-1; d_call: NA; cdr3_nt: TGTGCCAGCAGCTTGGGGGCCCCCAGGGGAGGAAATGAGCAGTTCTTC; cdr3_aa: CASSLGAPRGGNEQFF
v_call: TRBV20-1; clone_size: NA; j_call: TRBJ1-5; d_call: NA; cdr3_nt: TGCAGTGCTAGCTCTCGGTTGTTCAATCAGCCCCAGCATTTT; cdr3_aa: CSASSRLFNQPQHF
v_call: TRBV6-1; clone_size: NA; j_call: TRBJ2-2; d_call: TRBD2; cdr3_nt: TGTGCCAGCAGACGGACTAGCGGGGGCACCGGGGAGCTGTTTTTT; cdr3_aa: CASRRTSGGTGELFF
v_call: TRBV10-3; clone_size: few; j_call: TRBJ2-7; d_call: TRBD1; cdr3_nt: TGTGCCATCAGGCCGGGACAGGGGGCTTACGAGCAGTACTTC; cdr3_aa: CAIRPGQGAYEQYF
v_call: TRBV28; clone_size: NA; j_call: TRBJ2-1; d_call: NA; cdr3_nt: TGTGCCAGCAGTTTATCCCGTTCCGTCTACAATGAGCAGTTCTTC; cdr3_aa: CASSLSRSVYNEQFF
v_call: TRBV4-2; clone_size: NA; j_call: TRBJ2-1; d_call: TRBD2; cdr3_nt: TGTGCCAGCAGCCAAGAGCAGGACTATCCGGGGGGGGTTGGAGTCAATGAGCAGTTCTTC; cdr3_aa: CASSQEQDYPGGVGVNEQFF
v_call: TRBV29-1; clone_size: few; j_call: TRBJ2-5; d_call: NA; cdr3_nt: TGCAGCGTTGAGGGGGTAGGGGGTCGAGAGACCCAGTACTTC; cdr3_aa: CSVEGVGGRETQYF
v_call: TRBV20-1; clone_size: NA; j_call: TRBJ1-1; d_call: NA; cdr3_nt: TGCAGTGCTAGAAATAGCATGAACACTGAAGCTTTCTTT; cdr3_aa: CSARNSMNTEAFF
v_call: TRBV5-6; clone_size: NA; j_call: TRBJ2-7; d_call: NA; cdr3_nt: TGTGCCAGCAGCTTCACCGGGACTGCCGAGCAGTACTTC; cdr3_aa: CASSFTGTAEQYF
v_call: TRBV6-2/TRBV6-3; clone_size: NA; j_call: TRBJ2-2; d_call: TRBD2; cdr3_nt: TGTGCCAGCAGTTACGGGGGACTAGCGGCCGGGGAGCTGTTTTTT; cdr3_aa: CASSYGGLAAGELFF
v_call: TRBV30; clone_size: few; j_call: TRBJ2-7; d_call: TRBD1; cdr3_nt: TGTGCCTGGGGTACAGGGGACGAGCAGTACTTC; cdr3_aa: CAWGTGDEQYF
v_call: TRBV7-9; clone_size: NA; j_call: TRBJ2-1; d_call: TRBD2; cdr3_nt: TGTGCCAGCAGCTTCCTTCCGGGACTAGCTTACAATGAGCAGTTCTTC; cdr3_aa: CASSFLPGLAYNEQFF
v_call: TRBV4-2; clone_size: NA; j_call: TRBJ1-2; d_call: NA; cdr3_nt: TGTGCCAGCAGCCAAGAGAACGGCTATGGCTACACCTTC; cdr3_aa: CASSQENGYGYTF
v_call: TRBV24-1; clone_size: few; j_call: TRBJ2-5; d_call: TRBD2; cdr3_nt: TGTGCCACCAGTGAGAAGGGGACTAGCGGGAGAGAGACCCAGTACTTC; cdr3_aa: CATSEKGTSGRETQYF
v_call: TRBV7-2; clone_size: few; j_call: TRBJ2-7; d_call: TRBD2; cdr3_nt: TGTGCCAGCAGCTCCCCCAGACTAGCGGGTTCCTACGAGCAGTACTTC; cdr3_aa: CASSSPRLAGSYEQYF
v_call: TRBV6-2/TRBV6-3; clone_size: few; j_call: TRBJ2-5; d_call: NA; cdr3_nt: TGTGCCAGCCGGCGGAGCACCCGAAAAGAGACCCAGTACTTC; cdr3_aa: CASRRSTRKETQYF
v_call: TRBV5-1; clone_size: few; j_call: TRBJ1-2; d_call: TRBD1; cdr3_nt: TGCGCCAGCAGCTTTAACAGGGGGCGCGAGTATGGCTACACCTTC; cdr3_aa: CASSFNRGREYGYTF
v_call: TRBV29-1; clone_size: NA; j_call: TRBJ2-4; d_call: NA; cdr3_nt: TGCAGCGCCGGGCTATCCAAAAACATTCAGTACTTC; cdr3_aa: CSAGLSKNIQYF
v_call: TRBV28; clone_size: few; j_call: TRBJ2-7; d_call: NA; cdr3_nt: TGTGCCAGCACCTCCGGGATTCCCTACGAGCAGTACTTC; cdr3_aa: CASTSGIPYEQYF
v_call: TRBV20-1; clone_size: few; j_call: TRBJ2-3; d_call: NA; cdr3_nt: TGCAGTGCTAGTGTTCTCCGATCCTCCCAGTATTTT; cdr3_aa: CSASVLRSSQYF
v_call: TRBV29-1; clone_size: NA; j_call: TRBJ2-1; d_call: NA; cdr3_nt: TGCAGCGTTGATTATAGGTATGAGCAGTTCTTC; cdr3_aa: CSVDYRYEQFF
v_call: TRBV12-3/TRBV12-4; clone_size: once; j_call: TRBJ1-4; d_call: NA; cdr3_nt: TGTGCCAGCAGTAATTTCCCATCATATGAAAAACTGTTTTTT; cdr3_aa: CASSNFPSYEKLFF
v_call: TRBV7-9; clone_size: NA; j_call: TRBJ2-1; d_call: TRBD2; cdr3_nt: TGTGCCAGCAGCATGACTAGCGGGAGCGATGAGCAGTTCTTC; cdr3_aa: CASSMTSGSDEQFF
v_call: TRBV5-6; clone_size: NA; j_call: TRBJ1-5; d_call: NA; cdr3_nt: TGTGCCAGCAGCCAAACAGTTAGCAATCAGCCCCAGCATTTT; cdr3_aa: CASSQTVSNQPQHF